This TCR beta chain was profiled in a study of blood T cell repertoires in COVID-19. Looking at the study overall: Donors in the United States, Italy and Spain gave samples during acute or convalescent COVID-19.

Per the study methods: Reference gene primer amplification gave estimated nucleated cell counts. Here immunoSEQ multiplex PCR was the method, and the copy in TCRdb shows in-frame clones only, minus some. V and J calls and clone size are copied from that table; D and trimming were computed from the DNA. The sample holds more than 300,000 clones; 88% are singletons and the top ten take 0.9% to 1.5%. Trimming removed 5 bases at V and 5 bases at J, with 15 bases between. The CDR3 runs 15 residues. From germline, CDR1 is MNHEY and CDR2 SMNVEV (reference sequence). The sequenced sample was PBMCs or T cells enriched from blood (not recorded which). The chain couples TRBV27 to TRBJ2-2; D is uncertain. The receptor was isolated from a woman aged 18 to 35 who had recovered from COVID-19. The chain's CDR3 is CASSLVTRLTGELFF. DNA for the CDR3: TGTGCCAGCAGTCTTGTGACAAGGCTAACCGGGGAGCTGTTTTTT.